The T cell receptor beta chain described here comes from a study of CD8 T cells in ankylosing spondylitis. Study-wide points: Within matched ankylosing spondylitis synovial fluid, disease-linked clones were reportedly significantly enriched. Some motif variants had been reported before (in reactive arthritis synovial fluid and blood). What seemed typical of ankylosing spondylitis blood was a TCR beta motif built from about 8 highly homologous variants.

As to this clonotype: Its antigen is not known.

CDR1 and CDR2 (germline): SNHLY, FYNNEI. Trimming left V 4 bases short and J 0 bases short, with 10 bases between. The CDR3 is 15 amino acids. In making TCR beta libraries, quantitative 5'-RACE with molecular barcodes was used. TCRdb used MiXCR to reprocess the 5' RACE reads, holding one entry per CDR3 protein. The table has 350,000 to 550,000 distinct CDR3 sequences, roughly a quarter seen once. The chain links TRBV2 to TRBJ2-1; D gene ambiguous. The clonotype comes from a male donor with ankylosing spondylitis. Sequenced sample: blood, either unsorted or a sorted T cell fraction (not recorded which). For the CDR3, the DNA is TGTGCCAGCAGTGTAAGCAGCAGCTCCTACAATGAGCAGTTCTTC. Residues: CASSVSSSSYNEQFF.